The T cell receptor beta chain described here comes from a study of T-cell reconstitution after alpha-beta-depleted transplantation in children (dated by TCRdb to between 2015 and 2016). Background on the whole study: T-cell immune reconstitution after TCRalphabeta/CD19-depleted allogeneic hematopoietic cell transplantation in children was quantitatively tracked in the study by means of TCR repertoire profiling.

The treatment or condition label, read with the paper, signifies: allogeneic hematopoietic cell transplantation with graft depleted of TCRalphabeta T cells and CD19 B cells. The transplant recipients were children given TCRalphabeta/CD19-depleted allogeneic hematopoietic cell grafts. On this clonotype: The clone's antigen remains unknown. No quality values exist for individual bases; no much larger clone is one base distant.

The receptor library was made with PCR. Sequencing relied on an Illumina HiSeq 2500. To normalize quantification of the TCRbeta repertoire, the TCR libraries were built with molecular barcoding that relied on unique molecular identifiers. TCRdb took the public reads, trimmed them with fastp at Q25, ran MiXCR for clone calling and kept in-frame beta chains. A single entry per CDR3 protein holds the most common genes and DNA from its merged rows. This sample comprises more than 400,000 distinct CDR3 sequences, 43% of them detected only once. The ten largest account for 27% of the sample. Beyond this particular receptor, the publication reports: In some patients, high TCRbeta diversity at day 60 was attributed to recipient T cells and intrathymic progenitors that had survived conditioning. Over the following months the frequencies of hyperexpanded clones went down, and after one year T-cell counts and TCRbeta diversity were mostly credited to newly produced T cells. About two months after transplant, the apparently early recovery of alphabetaT-cell counts reportedly depended on just several hundred clones that had expanded rapidly and came from non-depleted graft cells.

This material consisted of PBMCs, taken before TCRalphabeta/CD19-depleted stem cell transplant. The receptor was derived from a girl aged 2 to 9 with aplastic anemia, due to receive a stem cell transplant.

Read as DNA, the sequence is TGTGCCAGCAGTTACTCAAGCAGGGCGGCGGAGACCCAGTACTTC. This sequence encodes CASSYSSRAAETQYF. Rearrangement joined TRBV6-5 to TRBJ2-5; a weak D assignment points to TRBD1 (5 bases agree). The CDR1 and CDR2 encoded by the germline V gene are MNHEY and SVGAGI. Inclusive of the bounding cysteine and phenylalanine, the CDR3 is 15 residues long. Kept here is only the CDR3 DNA, which spans 45 bases and is read in frame from base 1. V is pared back by 0 bases and J by 5 bases, with 13 bases lying between the germline termini.